These 5 T cell receptor beta chains share one sample of origin, sequenced in a study of blood T cell repertoires in COVID-19. Profiling relied on immunoSEQ multiplex PCR, and the TCRdb table lists in-frame clones only, not all of them. The sample consists of about 480,000 clones, roughly 88% of them appearing once. Specimen: PBMCs or T cells enriched from blood (not recorded which). All receptors derive from a woman between 35 and 50 years old who had recovered from COVID-19.

The CDR3: CASSDLSPGRGGDIQYF. The CDR3 nucleotides read TGCGCCAGCAGTGATCTTTCGCCTGGGAGGGGAGGGGACATTCAGTACTTC. The V and J genes are TRBV10-2 and TRBJ2-4; 7 positions match TRBD2. This CDR3 spans 17 amino acids. V lost 3 bases, J lost 8 bases, and 16 bases stayed unmatched. Germline V gene data show CDR1 as WSHSY and CDR2 as SAAADI.

The chain joins TRBV9 to TRBJ2-1; 8 positions match TRBD2. The CDR3 runs to 14 residues. Trimming removed 1 base from V and 8 bases from J; junction bases left unmatched: 5. Germline CDR1 SGDLS, CDR2 YYNGEE. The CDR3 here is CASSVSGSQDEQFF. The CDR3 DNA reads TGTGCCAGCAGCGTAAGCGGGAGTCAGGATGAGCAGTTCTTC.

This chain joins TRBV4-3 and TRBJ1-6, with 10 nucleotides matching TRBD1. CDR1 and CDR2 (germline): LGHNA, YSLEER. CDR3 size: 18 residues. With 0 bases clipped from V and 10 bases from J, the junction kept 12 bases outside the gene matches. CDR3 region: CASSQDRGQGLGGSPLHF. CDR3 bases: TGCGCCAGCAGCCAAGACAGGGGACAGGGGTTAGGCGGATCACCCCTCCACTTT.

The rearrangement uses TRBV3-1 (or the pseudogene TRBV3-2) and TRBJ1-1; tentative D call: TRBD1 (5 bases). Germline-derived CDR1 and CDR2 are LGHDT and YNNKEL (reference sequence). The V gene lost 4 bases and the J gene lost 1 base, with 13 bases spanning the gap. This CDR3 is 15 amino acids long. The CDR3 DNA reads as TGTGCCAGCAGCCTTCGTTGGGGGGAGAACACTGAAGCTTTCTTT. It codes for CASSLRWGENTEAFF.

V and J are TRBV18 and TRBJ1-4, with D maybe TRBD1 (6 bases). The CDR3 extends over 16 amino acids. Germline-derived CDR1 and CDR2 are KGHSH and LQKENI. Trimming removed 3 bases from V and 5 bases from J, with 16 bases in between. The CDR3 region has the DNA TGTGCCAGCTCACCGCCACTCGACAGGACCAATGAAAAACTGTTTTTT. This gives the protein CASSPPLDRTNEKLFF.